One sample yielded the 8 T cell receptor beta chains listed below, sequenced in a study of blood T cell repertoires in COVID-19. Sequenced by immunoSEQ multiplex PCR; TCRdb stores in-frame clones only, minus some. The sample has around 140,000 clones, 65% to 90% seen once. The sequenced sample consisted of peripheral blood. The receptors derive from a woman aged 60-75 years with active or convalescent COVID-19.

In this sample, this clone turned up once. The chain employs TRBV24-1 and TRBJ2-5; 8 bases are a match to TRBD1. CDR1 and CDR2 from the germline V gene are KGHDR and SFDVKD. This CDR3 has 14 amino acids. Trimming at V came to 3 bases and at J to 2 bases, leaving 1 base not matched to a gene. The CDR3 nucleotides are TGTGCCACCAGTGATCGGACAGGGCAAGAGACCCAGTACTTC. Its translation: CATSDRTGQETQYF.

The rearrangement uses TRBV29-1 and TRBJ1-5; TRBD1 is a possible D gene (5 bases). The CDR3 loop spans 15 amino acids. Per germline, CDR1 SQVTM and CDR2 ANQGSEA. V gave up 5 bases and J gave up 2 bases, with 16 bases separating them. The CDR3 DNA reads TGCAGCGTTCCAGACAGCTTTAGGGGCAATCAGCCCCAGCATTTT. The encoded protein is CSVPDSFRGNQPQHF.

The chain is built from TRBV19 and TRBJ1-5, with a weak D call TRBD1 (6 bases). V lost 7 bases to trimming and J lost 0 bases, with 13 bases between them. Per germline, CDR1 LNHDA and CDR2 SQIVND (reference sequence). The CDR3 runs 15 residues. DNA for the CDR3: TGTGCCAGTACAGGGGCCGACTATAGCAATCAGCCCCAGCATTTT. Translated: CASTGADYSNQPQHF. Filled out from reference TRBV19 and TRBJ1-5, the complete variable domain reads DGGITQSPKYLFRKEGQNVTLSCEQNLNHDAMYWYRQDPGQGLRLIYYSQIVNDFQKGDIAEGYSVSREKKESFPLTVTSAQKNPTAFYLCASTGADYSNQPQHFGDGTRLSIL.

As regards this clone: Additional DNA sequences in this sample encode the identical CDR3. The rearrangement links TRBV28 to TRBJ1-2, with 7 positions matching TRBD1. The CDR3 length is 12 residues. Germline trimming cut 5 bases from V and 4 bases from J; bases unmatched to any gene: 1. The germline V gene encodes CDR1 MDHEN and CDR2 SYDVKM. Here the CDR3 reads CASSPGGYGYTF. For the CDR3, the DNA is TGTGCCAGCAGTCCAGGGGGCTATGGCTACACCTTC.

This clone has a single count. The rearrangement joins TRBV28 to TRBJ2-7, with D perhaps TRBD1 (8 bases). Germline-derived CDR1 and CDR2 are MDHEN and SYDVKM. This CDR3 spans 15 amino acids. V gave up 5 bases and J gave up 2 bases, with 16 bases separating them. CDR3: CASSGRDRRAYEQYF. CDR3 nucleotide sequence: TGTGCCAGCAGTGGGAGGGACAGGAGAGCCTACGAGCAGTACTTC.

In nucleotides, the CDR3 is TGTGCCAGCAGCTTAATTCCCAGGGGGAATGAAAAACTGTTTTTT. Amino acid sequence: CASSLIPRGNEKLFF. The chain has TRBV7-2 and TRBJ1-4, with 7 nucleotides matching TRBD1. CDR3 length equals 15 residues. V shed 2 bases, J shed 5 bases, and the junction held 5 bases outside the gene matches. Germline V lookup: CDR1 SGHTA, CDR2 FQGNSA.

The chain uses TRBV4-1 and TRBJ1-5; D is unresolved. The V and J ends lost 4 bases and 3 bases respectively, with 13 bases between them. The CDR3 contains 15 residues. Germline V gives CDR1 MGHRA, CDR2 YSYEKL. The CDR3 protein is CASSLEWTFNQPQHF. DNA for the CDR3: TGCGCCAGCAGCCTTGAGTGGACTTTCAATCAGCCCCAGCATTTT.

The V call is TRBV11-2, the J call TRBJ2-2; TRBD2 matches at 9 bases. The CDR3 covers 15 residues. With V trimmed by 2 bases and J by 6 bases, 4 bases remained unmatched. Per the germline V gene, CDR1 is SGHAT and CDR2 is FQNNGV. CDR3 bases: TGTGCCAGCAGCTTACGGCGGGAGGGGTCCGGGGAGCTGTTTTTT. Translating it yields CASSLRREGSGELFF.